This T cell receptor beta chain emerged from a study of neoadjuvant anti-PD-1 for oral cavity cancer. For the study at large: Patients without progression got a fourth dose around day 43.

Trimming cost V 4 bases and J 7 bases; bases outside gene matches: 11. The germline gives CDR1 SGHRS, CDR2 YFSETQ. This CDR3 contains 15 residues. The data were produced by immunoSEQ multiplex PCR, yet TCRdb's version contains in-frame clones alone and is incomplete. The sample has 14,000 or so clones; around 75% are singletons. Regarding time point: after neoadjuvant nivolumab, at surgical resection. These newly diagnosed stage II-IVA oral cavity squamous cell carcinoma patients had no prior systemic or radiation treatment. The TCR originated in a person aged 35 to 85 with oral cavity squamous cell carcinoma. The J gene is TRBJ2-1, the V gene TRBV5-1; 7 nucleotides agree with TRBD2. The sequences come from PBMCs, collected after nivolumab (anti-PD-1) treatment. This chain's CDR3 is CASSPGGRERNEQFF. For the CDR3, the DNA is TGCGCCAGCAGCCCTGGAGGGAGGGAGAGGAATGAGCAGTTCTTC.